The 20 T cell receptor beta chains below were found in one sample sequenced in a study of blood T cell repertoires in COVID-19. The data were produced by immunoSEQ multiplex PCR, yet TCRdb's version contains in-frame clones alone and is incomplete. The sample shows some 320,000 clones, roughly 91% of them seen only once. The sequenced material came from peripheral blood. The receptors stem from a woman aged 25 to 39 with COVID-19, enrolled during active disease.

This clone was counted only a few times. The V gene is TRBV7-8, the J gene TRBJ2-5, with TRBD1 matching over 8 bases. V was pared by 4 bases and J by 10 bases, with 14 bases of the junction left unmatched. The CDR3 covers 15 residues. The germline gives CDR1 SGHVS, CDR2 FQNEAQ. The CDR3 DNA follows: TGTGCCAGCAGCTCGACGGGACAGGCTAAAACTAACCAGTACTTC. Amino acid sequence: CASSSTGQAKTNQYF.

V usage is TRBV7-9 and J usage is TRBJ2-1; D possibly corresponds to TRBD2 (5 bases). The CDR3 has 15 amino acids. V was shortened by 5 bases and J by 8 bases, with 19 bases between the two germline ends. Germline lookup yields CDR1 SEHNR and CDR2 FQNEAQ (reference sequence). In DNA form, the CDR3 reads TGTGCCAGCAGCCAGAGGGTGTCCCCTAGAGATGAGCAGTTCTTC. Translation gives CASSQRVSPRDEQFF.

V is TRBV24-1 and J is TRBJ1-2, with 9 bases identical to TRBD1. Trimming took 4 bases from V and 3 from J; bases not matched to a gene: 11. Germline CDR1 reads KGHDR; CDR2 reads SFDVKD. The CDR3 sequence is 17 residues long. As DNA, the CDR3 is TGTGCCACCAGTGACTCCGGGACAGGGTGGGGATACTATGGCTACACCTTC. Amino acid sequence: CATSDSGTGWGYYGYTF.

As for this clone: Mismatch with germline at one junction end may stem from a read error. The chain recombines TRBV7-9 with TRBJ2-1; TRBD1 is a possible D gene (5 bases). The CDR3 consists of 17 residues. Germline V gene lookup returns CDR1 SEHNR and CDR2 FQNEAQ (reference sequence). As DNA, the CDR3 is TGTGCCAGCATCTTAACTGTTGGGGCTCCCGCCTACAATGAGCAGTTCTTC. Protein: CASILTVGAPAYNEQFF.

Here the CDR3 reads CASSTTGDYGYTF. CDR3 DNA: TGTGCCAGCAGTACGACAGGGGACTATGGCTACACCTTC. The chain joins TRBV28 to TRBJ1-2; TRBD1 matches 8 bases. V gave up 5 bases and J gave up 3 bases; unmatched junction bases: 2. Germline CDR1 MDHEN, CDR2 SYDVKM. CDR3 size: 13 residues.

This chain joins TRBV6-6 and TRBJ1-2; D is unclear. There are 14 residues in the CDR3. Looked up from germline, CDR1 is MNHNY and CDR2 is SVGAGI (reference sequence). V shed 2 bases and J shed 8 bases, with 15 bases lying between them. This CDR3 reads CASSYRNQALGYTF. The CDR3 region has the DNA TGTGCCAGCAGTTACCGGAATCAAGCACTAGGCTACACCTTC.

This clone occurred once. The chain uses TRBV6-1 and TRBJ1-2; D unclear. This CDR3 has 14 amino acids. Trimming pared 2 bases from V and 2 bases from J, leaving 9 bases between. In germline, CDR1 is MNHNS, CDR2 SASEGT. The CDR3 is CASSELSRNYGYTF. The CDR3 DNA is TGTGCCAGCAGTGAATTGAGCAGGAACTATGGCTACACCTTC.

The chain employs TRBV4-1 and TRBJ2-2, with 9 bases fitting TRBD2. Germline CDR1 and CDR2: MGHRA and YSYEKL. CDR3 length equals 18 residues. The trim removed 1 base at V and 4 bases at J, leaving 10 bases unmatched. CDR3 sequence reads: CASSQAPWRGGSTGELFF. In DNA, the CDR3 is TGCGCCAGCAGCCAAGCCCCTTGGCGGGGGGGCAGCACCGGGGAGCTGTTTTTT.

Concerning this clone: In the same sample, other DNA sequences code for this CDR3. For the CDR3, the DNA is TGTGCCAGCAGCTTAGAGGGGAGGGCATACGAGCAGTACTTC. The encoded protein is CASSLEGRAYEQYF. The chain couples TRBV7-9 to TRBJ2-7, with TRBD2 matching over 7 bases. V gave up 1 base and J gave up 4 bases; unmatched junction bases: 4. From germline, CDR1 is SEHNR and CDR2 FQNEAQ (reference sequence). This CDR3 comprises 14 residues. Variable domain in full (rest from reference TRBV7-9 and TRBJ2-7): DTGVSQNPRHKITKRGQNVTFRCDPISEHNRLYWYRQTLGQGPEFLTYFQNEAQLEKSRLLSDRFSAERPKGSFSTLEIQRTEQGDSAMYLCASSLEGRAYEQYFGPGTRLTVT.

The rearrangement links TRBV20-1 to TRBJ2-7; 7 bases align to TRBD1. This CDR3 is built from 13 residues. Trimming took 3 bases from V and 1 from J; bases not matched to a gene: 3. Germline V gives CDR1 DFQATT, CDR2 SNEGSKA (reference sequence). The CDR3 loop reads CSASGRGSYEQYF. The CDR3 DNA follows: TGCAGTGCTAGTGGCAGGGGGTCCTACGAGCAGTACTTC.

The rearrangement uses TRBV14 and TRBJ2-7, with D possibly being TRBD2 (6 bases). Trimming removed 6 bases at V and 0 bases at J, with 12 bases between. The CDR3 extends over 14 amino acids. Looked up from germline, CDR1 is SGHDN and CDR2 is FVKESK. The CDR3 sequence: CASRRDLGSYEQYF. The CDR3 DNA follows: TGTGCCAGCAGGCGGGACCTAGGCTCCTACGAGCAGTACTTC.

The chain recombines TRBV2 with TRBJ1-4; 12 nucleotides match TRBD1. The J segment lost 15 bases and the V segment lost 2 bases, leaving 10 bases of the junction unmatched. The V gene's germline CDR1 is SNHLY and CDR2 FYNNEI. The CDR3 is 15 amino acids. The CDR3 sequence: CASSELGTGGEILFF. CDR3 coding DNA: TGTGCCAGCAGTGAATTAGGGACAGGGGGCGAAATTTTGTTTTTT.

V and J are TRBV6-2 or TRBV6-3 and TRBJ1-1, with 10 bases aligning to TRBD1. Trimming cost V 2 bases and J 11 bases; bases outside gene matches: 8. Germline-derived CDR1 and CDR2 are MNHEY and SVGEGT. This CDR3 comprises 14 residues. The CDR3 reads CASSYAGTGVRAFF. CDR3 in DNA: TGTGCCAGCAGTTACGCCGGGACAGGGGTTAGGGCTTTCTTT.

The J gene is TRBJ2-5, the V gene TRBV5-4; D not certain. CDR1 is SGHNT and CDR2 is YYREEE in the germline V gene (reference sequence). The CDR3 contains 16 residues. Trimming cost V 1 base and J 0 bases, with 13 bases left between them. CDR3 sequence: CASSLKSISYQETQYF. The CDR3 bases are TGTGCCAGCAGCTTGAAATCTATCTCGTACCAAGAGACCCAGTACTTC.

For the CDR3, the DNA is TGTGCCAGCAGCTTAAGCACAGGGGGTTTAACAGATACGCAGTATTTT. It encodes CASSLSTGGLTDTQYF. V and J are TRBV7-2 and TRBJ2-3; the match to TRBD1 covers 8 bases. The V and J ends lost 2 bases and 3 bases, in that order; junction bases with no gene match: 7. The CDR3 totals 16 residues. Germline values: CDR1 SGHTA, CDR2 FQGNSA.

This rearrangement joins TRBV7-9 to TRBJ1-3, with D possibly matching TRBD1 (6 bases). This CDR3 has 16 amino acids. CDR1 and CDR2 from the germline V gene are SEHNR and FQNEAQ (reference sequence). Between the trimmed V and J ends, which lost 2 bases and 4 bases, there was a span of 15 bases. The CDR3 here is CASSLPQGRKGNTIYF. The CDR3 DNA is TGTGCCAGCAGCTTACCCCAGGGGAGAAAAGGAAACACCATATATTTT.

CDR3 sequence reads: CASSVGNRGETQYF. The CDR3 DNA reads as TGTGCCAGCAGCGTAGGTAACAGGGGGGAGACCCAGTACTTC. The V and J genes are TRBV9 and TRBJ2-5, with 8 bases that match TRBD1. The germline V gene encodes CDR1 SGDLS and CDR2 YYNGEE. With 0 bases clipped from V and 5 bases from J, the junction kept 3 bases outside the gene matches. The CDR3 is 14 residues long.

V usage is TRBV6-5 and J usage is TRBJ2-1; D remains ambiguous. Germline CDR1 reads MNHEY; CDR2 reads SVGAGI. The ends were cut back, 7 bases at V and 0 bases at J, with 10 bases in the middle. This CDR3 is built from 14 residues. The CDR3 sequence is CASILPGSYNEQFF. The DNA of the CDR3 is TGTGCCAGCATCTTGCCAGGCTCCTACAATGAGCAGTTCTTC.

As for this clone: Other DNA sequences in the same sample also yield this CDR3. The chain's CDR3 is CASSLGGNYGYTF. CDR3 sequence (DNA): TGTGCCAGCAGCTTGGGGGGGAACTATGGCTACACCTTC. The chain uses TRBV11-2 and TRBJ1-2; maybe TRBD1 (5 bases). Per the germline V gene, CDR1 is SGHAT and CDR2 is FQNNGV. V was clipped by 3 bases and J by 2 bases, with 7 bases between them. The CDR3 runs to 13 residues.

V and J are TRBV28 and TRBJ2-5; no clear D gene. The CDR3 totals 15 residues. The V and J ends lost 5 bases and 5 bases respectively, with 18 bases between them. CDR1 is MDHEN and CDR2 is SYDVKM in the germline V gene. In DNA form, the CDR3 reads TGTGCCAGCAGTCCATACCGGGTCATTCCGGAGACCCAGTACTTC. Its translation: CASSPYRVIPETQYF.